This is a list of T cell receptor beta chains from one sample in a study of shared clonotypes between healthy human individuals. The assay was immunoSEQ multiplex PCR, and TCRdb's table has in-frame clones only and misses some. The data hold 2 million or so clones, with over 85% observed a single time. Material: naive CD4+ T cells sorted from blood. The receptors come from a man aged 18 to 29 in good health. The CDR3 runs from the conserved cysteine through the conserved F or W. Each record gives: J gene, V gene, D gene, clone size, CDR3 DNA, CDR3 protein. A D gene is named only where the DNA matches it firmly. For some rows the clone size is stated as once, few or many, or as a class when expanded; others skip it.

J gene: TRBJ1-2
V gene: TRBV5-1
D gene: NA
clone size: NA
CDR3 DNA: TGCGCCAGCAGCTTATCAGGGGACGGCTACACCTTC
CDR3 protein: CASSLSGDGYTF

J gene: TRBJ2-7
V gene: TRBV2
D gene: TRBD2
clone size: NA
CDR3 DNA: TGTGCCAGCAGGTTGGGTAGCGGGCCCTCCTACGAGCAGTACTTC
CDR3 protein: CASRLGSGPSYEQYF

J gene: TRBJ2-2
V gene: TRBV18
D gene: TRBD1
clone size: NA
CDR3 DNA: TGTGCCAGCTCACCGACCCGGGACAGGAACACCGGGGAGCTGTTTTTT
CDR3 protein: CASSPTRDRNTGELFF

J gene: TRBJ2-3
V gene: TRBV5-1
D gene: NA
clone size: NA
CDR3 DNA: TGCGCCAGCAGCTTGTCCGGAAGCACAGATACGCAGTATTTT
CDR3 protein: CASSLSGSTDTQYF

J gene: TRBJ1-4
V gene: TRBV7-9
D gene: TRBD1
clone size: NA
CDR3 DNA: TGTGCCAGCAGCTCAACAGGGGGCAATGAAAAACTGTTTTTT
CDR3 protein: CASSSTGGNEKLFF

J gene: TRBJ2-5
V gene: TRBV18
D gene: NA
clone size: NA
CDR3 DNA: TGTGCCAGCTCAATCACCAAGGGATACCAAGAGACCCAGTACTTC
CDR3 protein: CASSITKGYQETQYF

J gene: TRBJ1-6
V gene: TRBV28
D gene: NA
clone size: once
CDR3 DNA: TGTGCCAGCACCAGGGATAGTAGTAATTCACCCCTCCACTTT
CDR3 protein: CASTRDSSNSPLHF

J gene: TRBJ2-7
V gene: TRBV27
D gene: TRBD1
clone size: NA
CDR3 DNA: TGTGCCAGCAGTAGGCGACAGGGGGGTTCCTACGAGCAGTACTTC
CDR3 protein: CASSRRQGGSYEQYF

J gene: TRBJ2-1
V gene: TRBV6-1
D gene: TRBD1
clone size: NA
CDR3 DNA: TGTGCCACCTTCGCCGGGACAGCCTACAATGAGCAGTTCTTC
CDR3 protein: CATFAGTAYNEQFF

J gene: TRBJ2-5
V gene: TRBV5-1
D gene: TRBD2
clone size: NA
CDR3 DNA: TGCGCCAGCAGCTTGGGGGTAGCGGGAGGCCAAGAGACCCAGTACTTC
CDR3 protein: CASSLGVAGGQETQYF

J gene: TRBJ2-7
V gene: TRBV7-2
D gene: NA
clone size: NA
CDR3 DNA: TGTGCCAGCAGCTCTGGGGGAAAAAACTACGAGCAGTACTTC
CDR3 protein: CASSSGGKNYEQYF

J gene: TRBJ2-7
V gene: TRBV28
D gene: NA
clone size: NA
CDR3 DNA: TGTGCCAGCAGTTTCAGGGGTTTCTACGAGCAGTACTTC
CDR3 protein: CASSFRGFYEQYF

J gene: TRBJ2-6
V gene: TRBV6-5
D gene: NA
clone size: NA
CDR3 DNA: TGTGCCAGCAGTTCGACAGCTGCCGGGGCCAACGTCCTGACTTTC
CDR3 protein: CASSSTAAGANVLTF

J gene: TRBJ1-1
V gene: TRBV7-9
D gene: TRBD1
clone size: NA
CDR3 DNA: TGTGCCAGCAGCTTAGCGCGGACAGGGGAAGCTTTCTTT
CDR3 protein: CASSLARTGEAFF

J gene: TRBJ1-2
V gene: TRBV30
D gene: NA
clone size: NA
CDR3 DNA: TGTGCCTGGAGTACACGGAGGCTCTATGGCTACACCTTC
CDR3 protein: CAWSTRRLYGYTF

J gene: TRBJ1-3
V gene: TRBV7-9
D gene: NA
clone size: NA
CDR3 DNA: TGTGCCAGCAGTCCAGGTGGGGGTCGTGGAAACACCATATATTTT
CDR3 protein: CASSPGGGRGNTIYF

J gene: TRBJ2-7
V gene: TRBV6-5
D gene: TRBD1
clone size: few
CDR3 DNA: TGTGCCAGCAGTTACTCAGGGGACAGAGCCTACGAGCAGTACTTC
CDR3 protein: CASSYSGDRAYEQYF

J gene: TRBJ1-1
V gene: TRBV5-4
D gene: TRBD1
clone size: once
CDR3 DNA: TGTGCCAGCAGCTTGGGGACAGGGGGTAACACTGAAGCTTTCTTT
CDR3 protein: CASSLGTGGNTEAFF

J gene: TRBJ1-4
V gene: TRBV11-2
D gene: NA
clone size: NA
CDR3 DNA: TGTGCCAGCAGCTTCTCACTTAGTGAAAAACTGTTTTTT
CDR3 protein: CASSFSLSEKLFF

J gene: TRBJ1-2
V gene: TRBV10-3
D gene: NA
clone size: NA
CDR3 DNA: TGTGCCATCAGTGAATCACCCCGAGGGGACTATGGCTACACCTTC
CDR3 protein: CAISESPRGDYGYTF

J gene: TRBJ1-4
V gene: TRBV5-1
D gene: NA
clone size: NA
CDR3 DNA: TGCGCCAGCAGCGGAAGTTGGACATCAGGAGCTAATGAAAAACTGTTTTTT
CDR3 protein: CASSGSWTSGANEKLFF

J gene: TRBJ2-7
V gene: TRBV5-1
D gene: TRBD1
clone size: NA
CDR3 DNA: TGCGCCAGCAGCTTACAGGGGACCTACGAGCAGTACTTC
CDR3 protein: CASSLQGTYEQYF

J gene: TRBJ1-1
V gene: TRBV27
D gene: NA
clone size: NA
CDR3 DNA: TGTGCCAGCAGCCCTGACAGGCTGAACACTGAAGCTTTCTTT
CDR3 protein: CASSPDRLNTEAFF

J gene: TRBJ2-1
V gene: TRBV6-5
D gene: TRBD1
clone size: NA
CDR3 DNA: TGTGCCAGCAGTTACACCGGGGACAGCAATGAGCAGTTCTTC
CDR3 protein: CASSYTGDSNEQFF

J gene: TRBJ2-1
V gene: TRBV30
D gene: NA
clone size: once
CDR3 DNA: TGTGCCTGGAGTGGGAGTAGGGCCCATGAGCAGTTCTTC
CDR3 protein: CAWSGSRAHEQFF

J gene: TRBJ2-1
V gene: TRBV6-5
D gene: TRBD2
clone size: NA
CDR3 DNA: TGTGCCAGCAGTTACTCTGGCGGGAGAGGGAACAATGAGCAGTTCTTC
CDR3 protein: CASSYSGGRGNNEQFF

J gene: TRBJ1-1
V gene: TRBV5-1
D gene: TRBD1
clone size: NA
CDR3 DNA: TGCGCCAGTACAGGGGACAACGGGGCTTTCTTT
CDR3 protein: CASTGDNGAFF

J gene: TRBJ2-1
V gene: TRBV25-1
D gene: NA
clone size: once
CDR3 DNA: TGTGCCAGCAGTGACCGGGCAAGGCTTGATGAGCAGTTCTTC
CDR3 protein: CASSDRARLDEQFF

J gene: TRBJ1-6
V gene: TRBV19
D gene: TRBD1
clone size: NA
CDR3 DNA: TGTGCCAGTAGTTCTCGGACAGGGACGGTGGATTCACCCCTCCACTTT
CDR3 protein: CASSSRTGTVDSPLHF

J gene: TRBJ2-5
V gene: TRBV5-1
D gene: NA
clone size: NA
CDR3 DNA: TGCGCCAGCAGCTTTGGGGGACTCTTTCAAGAGACCCAGTACTTC
CDR3 protein: CASSFGGLFQETQYF

J gene: TRBJ2-2
V gene: TRBV5-1
D gene: NA
clone size: few
CDR3 DNA: TGCGCCAGCAGCTTGAGGACGGACACCGGGGAGCTGTTTTTT
CDR3 protein: CASSLRTDTGELFF

J gene: TRBJ1-6
V gene: TRBV9
D gene: NA
clone size: NA
CDR3 DNA: TGTGCCAGCAGCGTAGAGGGCAGTGGGAATAATTCACCCCTCCACTTT
CDR3 protein: CASSVEGSGNNSPLHF

J gene: TRBJ2-7
V gene: TRBV30
D gene: TRBD2
clone size: NA
CDR3 DNA: TGTGCCTTCGGACTAGCGGGGTCCTACGAGCAGTACTTC
CDR3 protein: CAFGLAGSYEQYF